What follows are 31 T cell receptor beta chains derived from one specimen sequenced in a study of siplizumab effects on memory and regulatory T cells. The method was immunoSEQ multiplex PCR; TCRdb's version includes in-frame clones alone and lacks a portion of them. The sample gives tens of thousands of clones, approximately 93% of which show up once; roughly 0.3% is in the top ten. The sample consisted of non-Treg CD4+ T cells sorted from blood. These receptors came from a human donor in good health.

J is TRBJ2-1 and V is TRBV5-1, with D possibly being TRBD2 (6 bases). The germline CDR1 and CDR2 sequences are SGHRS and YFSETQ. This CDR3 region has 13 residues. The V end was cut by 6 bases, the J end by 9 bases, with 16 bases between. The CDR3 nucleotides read TGCGCCAGCATGCGGGACCAGGGAAGTGAGCAGTTCTTC. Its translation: CASMRDQGSEQFF.

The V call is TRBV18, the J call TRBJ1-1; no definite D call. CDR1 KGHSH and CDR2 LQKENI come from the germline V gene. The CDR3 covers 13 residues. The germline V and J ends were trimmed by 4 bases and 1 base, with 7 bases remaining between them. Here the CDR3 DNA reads TGTGCCAGCTCACGGAAAGGGAACACTGAAGCTTTCTTT. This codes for CASSRKGNTEAFF.

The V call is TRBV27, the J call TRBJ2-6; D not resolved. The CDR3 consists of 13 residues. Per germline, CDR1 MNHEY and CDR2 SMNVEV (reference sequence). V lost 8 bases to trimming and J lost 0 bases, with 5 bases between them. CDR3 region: CASGFSGANVLTF. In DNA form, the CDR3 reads TGTGCCAGCGGATTCTCTGGGGCCAACGTCCTGACTTTC.

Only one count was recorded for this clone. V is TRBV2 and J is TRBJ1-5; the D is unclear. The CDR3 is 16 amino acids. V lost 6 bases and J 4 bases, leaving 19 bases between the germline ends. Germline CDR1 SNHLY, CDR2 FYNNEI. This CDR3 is CASSFGSFLENQPQHF. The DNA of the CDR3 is TGTGCCAGCAGCTTTGGGTCCTTCCTCGAAAATCAGCCCCAGCATTTT.

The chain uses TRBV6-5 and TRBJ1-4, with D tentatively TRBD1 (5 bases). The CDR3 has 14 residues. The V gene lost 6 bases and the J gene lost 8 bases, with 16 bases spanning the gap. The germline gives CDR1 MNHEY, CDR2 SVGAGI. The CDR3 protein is CASSDILGGEKLFF. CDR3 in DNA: TGTGCCAGCAGCGACATATTGGGGGGGGAAAAACTGTTTTTT.

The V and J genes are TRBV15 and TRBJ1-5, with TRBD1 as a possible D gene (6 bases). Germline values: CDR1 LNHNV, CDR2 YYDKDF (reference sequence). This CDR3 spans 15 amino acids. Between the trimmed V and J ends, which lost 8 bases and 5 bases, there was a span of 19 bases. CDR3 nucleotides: TGTGCCACCGGACCGATTCAGGGGAACTATCAGCCCCAGCATTTT. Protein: CATGPIQGNYQPQHF.

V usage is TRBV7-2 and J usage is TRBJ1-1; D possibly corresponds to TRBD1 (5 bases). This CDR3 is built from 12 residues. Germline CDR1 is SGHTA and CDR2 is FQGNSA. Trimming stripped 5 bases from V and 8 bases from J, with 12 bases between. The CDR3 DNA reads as TGTGCCAGCAGCCAGCCGGGGCCGGAAGCTTTCTTT. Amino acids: CASSQPGPEAFF.

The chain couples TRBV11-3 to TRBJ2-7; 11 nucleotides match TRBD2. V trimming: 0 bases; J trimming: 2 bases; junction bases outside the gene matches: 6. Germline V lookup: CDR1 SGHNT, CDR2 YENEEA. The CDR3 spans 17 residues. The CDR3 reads CASSLDLSTSGAYEQYF. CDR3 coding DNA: TGTGCCAGCAGCTTAGATCTGTCGACTAGCGGGGCCTACGAGCAGTACTTC.

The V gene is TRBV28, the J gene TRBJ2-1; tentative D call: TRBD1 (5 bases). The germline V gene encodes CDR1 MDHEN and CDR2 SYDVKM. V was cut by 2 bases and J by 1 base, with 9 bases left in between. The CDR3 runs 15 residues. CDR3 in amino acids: CASSLADSSYNEQFF. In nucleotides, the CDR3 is TGTGCCAGCAGTTTAGCTGACAGTTCCTACAATGAGCAGTTCTTC.

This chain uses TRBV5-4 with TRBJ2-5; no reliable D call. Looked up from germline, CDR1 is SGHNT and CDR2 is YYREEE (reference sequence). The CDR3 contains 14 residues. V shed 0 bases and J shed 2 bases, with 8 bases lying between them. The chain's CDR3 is CASSLGDSQETQYF. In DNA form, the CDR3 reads TGTGCCAGCAGCTTGGGAGATAGTCAAGAGACCCAGTACTTC.

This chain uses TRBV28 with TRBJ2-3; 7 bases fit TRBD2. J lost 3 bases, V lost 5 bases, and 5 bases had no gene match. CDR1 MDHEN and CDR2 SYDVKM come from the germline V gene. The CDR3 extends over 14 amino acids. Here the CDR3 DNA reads TGTGCCAGCAGTCAATTGGGACTAACAGATACGCAGTATTTT. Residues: CASSQLGLTDTQYF.

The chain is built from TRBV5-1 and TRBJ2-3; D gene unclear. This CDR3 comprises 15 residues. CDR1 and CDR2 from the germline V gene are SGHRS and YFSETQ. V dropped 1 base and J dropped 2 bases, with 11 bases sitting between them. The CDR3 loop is CASSLQVSHTDTQYF. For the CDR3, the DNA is TGCGCCAGCAGCTTGCAAGTGTCTCACACAGATACGCAGTATTTT.

The CDR3 is CASSVAPSGGTEAFF. Here the CDR3 DNA reads TGTGCCAGCAGCGTCGCCCCCAGCGGCGGCACTGAAGCTTTCTTT. V usage is TRBV7-9 and J usage is TRBJ1-1; D is undetermined. Germline V gene sequence: CDR1 SEHNR, CDR2 FQNEAQ (reference sequence). The CDR3 runs 15 residues. Trimming pared 5 bases from V and 4 bases from J, leaving 17 bases between.

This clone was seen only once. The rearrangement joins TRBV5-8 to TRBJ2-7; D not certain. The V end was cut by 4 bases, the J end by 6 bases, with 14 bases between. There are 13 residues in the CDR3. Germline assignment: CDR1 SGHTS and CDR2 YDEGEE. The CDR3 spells CASSVRSRSEQYF. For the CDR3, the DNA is TGTGCCAGCAGCGTGCGGTCAAGGAGCGAGCAGTACTTC.

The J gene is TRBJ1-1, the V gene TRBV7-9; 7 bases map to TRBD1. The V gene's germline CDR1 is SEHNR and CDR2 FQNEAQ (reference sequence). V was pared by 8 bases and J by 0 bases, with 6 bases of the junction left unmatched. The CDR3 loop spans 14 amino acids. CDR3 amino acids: CASPPGQVNTEAFF. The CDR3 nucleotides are TGTGCCAGCCCCCCCGGACAGGTGAACACTGAAGCTTTCTTT.

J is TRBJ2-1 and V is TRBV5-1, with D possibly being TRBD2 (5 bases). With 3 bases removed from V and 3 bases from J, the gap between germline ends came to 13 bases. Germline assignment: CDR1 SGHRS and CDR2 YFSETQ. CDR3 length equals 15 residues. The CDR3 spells CASSSDYLDYNEQFF. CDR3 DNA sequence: TGCGCCAGCAGCTCCGACTACCTGGACTACAATGAGCAGTTCTTC.

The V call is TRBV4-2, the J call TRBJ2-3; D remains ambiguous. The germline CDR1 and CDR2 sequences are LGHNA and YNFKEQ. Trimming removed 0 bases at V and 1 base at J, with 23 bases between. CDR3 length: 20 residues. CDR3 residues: CASSQDTEVPPGSRTDTQYF. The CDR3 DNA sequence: TGTGCCAGCAGCCAAGATACTGAGGTCCCCCCCGGCTCTCGCACAGATACGCAGTATTTT.

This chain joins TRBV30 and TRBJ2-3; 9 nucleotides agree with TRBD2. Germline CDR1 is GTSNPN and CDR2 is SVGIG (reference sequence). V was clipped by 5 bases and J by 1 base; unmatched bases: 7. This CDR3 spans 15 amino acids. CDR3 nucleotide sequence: TGTGCCTGGTCCATGGTAGCGGGGGGCACAGATACGCAGTATTTT. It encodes CAWSMVAGGTDTQYF.

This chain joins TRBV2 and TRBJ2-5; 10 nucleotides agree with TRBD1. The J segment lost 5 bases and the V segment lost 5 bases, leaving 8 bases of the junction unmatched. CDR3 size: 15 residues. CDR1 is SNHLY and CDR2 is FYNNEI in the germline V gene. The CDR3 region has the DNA TGTGCCAGCAGTAAGGGACAGGGGCGGACGGAGACCCAGTACTTC. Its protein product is CASSKGQGRTETQYF.

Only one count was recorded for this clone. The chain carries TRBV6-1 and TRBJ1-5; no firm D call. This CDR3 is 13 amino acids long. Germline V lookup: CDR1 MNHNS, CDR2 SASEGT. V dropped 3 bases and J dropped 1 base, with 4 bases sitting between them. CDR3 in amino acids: CASSDTSNQPQHF. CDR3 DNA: TGTGCCAGCAGTGACACCAGCAATCAGCCCCAGCATTTT.

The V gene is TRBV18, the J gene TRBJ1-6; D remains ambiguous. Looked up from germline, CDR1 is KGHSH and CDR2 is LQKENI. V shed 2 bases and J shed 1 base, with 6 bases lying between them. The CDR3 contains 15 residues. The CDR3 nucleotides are TGTGCCAGCTCACCATGGGGATCCTATAATTCACCCCTCCACTTT. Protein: CASSPWGSYNSPLHF.

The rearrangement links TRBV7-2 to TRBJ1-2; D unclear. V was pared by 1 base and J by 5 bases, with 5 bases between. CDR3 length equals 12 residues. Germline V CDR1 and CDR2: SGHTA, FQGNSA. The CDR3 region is CASSLVPYGYTF. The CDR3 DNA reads TGTGCCAGCAGCTTAGTACCGTATGGCTACACCTTC. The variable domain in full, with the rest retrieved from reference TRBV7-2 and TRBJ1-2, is GAGVSQSPSNKVTEKGKDVELRCDPISGHTALYWYRQSLGQGLEFLIYFQGNSAPDKSGLPSDRFSAERTGGSVSTLTIQRTQQEDSAVYLCASSLVPYGYTFGSGTRLTVV.

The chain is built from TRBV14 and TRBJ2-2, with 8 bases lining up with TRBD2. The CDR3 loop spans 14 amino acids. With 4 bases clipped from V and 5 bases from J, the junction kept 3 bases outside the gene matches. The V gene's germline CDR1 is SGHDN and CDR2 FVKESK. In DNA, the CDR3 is TGTGCCAGCAGCCTCAGCGGGAGAACCGGGGAGCTGTTTTTT. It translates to CASSLSGRTGELFF. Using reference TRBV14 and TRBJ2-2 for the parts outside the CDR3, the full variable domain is EAGVTQFPSHSVIEKGQTVTLRCDPISGHDNLYWYRRVMGKEIKFLLHFVKESKQDESGMPNNRFLAERTGGTYSTLKVQPAELEDSGVYFCASSLSGRTGELFFGEGSRLTVL.

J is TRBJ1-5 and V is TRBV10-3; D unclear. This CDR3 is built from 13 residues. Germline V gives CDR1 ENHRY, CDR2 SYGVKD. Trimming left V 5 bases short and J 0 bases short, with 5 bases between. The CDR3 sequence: CAISTGSNQPQHF. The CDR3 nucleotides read TGTGCCATCAGTACCGGTAGCAATCAGCCCCAGCATTTT.

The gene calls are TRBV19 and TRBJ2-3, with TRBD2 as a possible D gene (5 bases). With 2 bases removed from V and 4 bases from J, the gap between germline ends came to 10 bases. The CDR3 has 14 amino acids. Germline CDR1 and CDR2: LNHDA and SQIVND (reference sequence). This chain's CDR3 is CASSINGVPDTQYF. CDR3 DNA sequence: TGTGCCAGTAGTATAAACGGGGTCCCAGATACGCAGTATTTT.

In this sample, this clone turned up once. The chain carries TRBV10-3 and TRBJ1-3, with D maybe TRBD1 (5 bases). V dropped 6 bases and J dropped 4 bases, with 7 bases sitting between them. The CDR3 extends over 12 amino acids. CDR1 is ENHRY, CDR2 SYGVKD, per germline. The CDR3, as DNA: TGTGCCATCAGCGGGGACGGAAACACCATATATTTT. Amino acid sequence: CAISGDGNTIYF.

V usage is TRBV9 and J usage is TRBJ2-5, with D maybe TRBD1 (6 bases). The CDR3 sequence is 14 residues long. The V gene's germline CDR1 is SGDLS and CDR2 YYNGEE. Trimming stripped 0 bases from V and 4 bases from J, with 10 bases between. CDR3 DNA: TGTGCCAGCAGCGTAGAGGGGGTTGGAGAGACCCAGTACTTC. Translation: CASSVEGVGETQYF.

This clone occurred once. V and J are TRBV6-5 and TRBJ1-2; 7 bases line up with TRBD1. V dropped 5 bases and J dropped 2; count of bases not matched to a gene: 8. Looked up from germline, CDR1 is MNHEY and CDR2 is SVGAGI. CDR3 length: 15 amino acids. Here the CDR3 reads CASSHDPTGNYGYTF. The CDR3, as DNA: TGTGCCAGCAGTCATGATCCGACAGGGAACTATGGCTACACCTTC.

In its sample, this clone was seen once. CDR3 amino acids: CASSSRGRGSSPLHF. CDR3 sequence (DNA): TGTGCCAGCAGTTCCCGGGGCAGGGGGTCTTCACCCCTCCACTTT. The chain joins TRBV6-6 to TRBJ1-6, with 7 bases identical to TRBD1. Germline values: CDR1 MNHNY, CDR2 SVGAGI (reference sequence). Trimming took 4 bases from V and 9 from J; bases not matched to a gene: 9. There are 15 residues in the CDR3.

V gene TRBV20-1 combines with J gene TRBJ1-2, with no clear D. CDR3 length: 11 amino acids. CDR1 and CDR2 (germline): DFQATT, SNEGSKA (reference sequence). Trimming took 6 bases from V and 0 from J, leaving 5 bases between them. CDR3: CSAPPNYGYTF. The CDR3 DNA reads TGCAGTGCCCCCCCTAACTATGGCTACACCTTC.

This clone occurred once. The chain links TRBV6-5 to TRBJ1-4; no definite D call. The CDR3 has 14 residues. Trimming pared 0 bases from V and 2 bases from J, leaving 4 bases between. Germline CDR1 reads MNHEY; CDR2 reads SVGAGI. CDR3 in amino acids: CASSYSWTNEKLFF. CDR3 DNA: TGTGCCAGCAGTTACTCGTGGACTAATGAAAAACTGTTTTTT.